Described below is a single T cell receptor beta chain sequence and its context. Its antigen is unknown. V shed 0 bases, J shed 5 bases, and the junction held 6 bases outside the gene matches. In germline, CDR1 is SGHDT, CDR2 YYEEEE. CDR3 length: 15 amino acids. This record comes from a study of OX40 agonist ivuxolimab in advanced cancers. Overall study context: Two cutaneous melanoma patients and one hepatocellular carcinoma patient, three in all, had partial responses.

TCRdb's copy holds only in-frame clones and misses some; the assay was immunoSEQ multiplex PCR. The data hold roughly 63,000 clones, with around 89% observed a single time. General observations from the study: By week 6 at 0.1 to 3.0 mg/kg, blood CD4+ and CD8+ T cells had expanded clonally.

Patients who had autoimmune disease history or got systemic immunosuppression were left out. The chain links TRBV5-6 to TRBJ2-3; 7 nucleotides line up with TRBD2. This receptor was obtained from an adult with an advanced solid tumor such as melanoma, head and neck, liver or kidney cancer. Sequencing used CD4+ or CD8+ T cells sorted from blood, obtained in a trial of the OX40 agonist ivuxolimab. CDR3 protein: CASSLEGRAEDTQYF. As DNA, the CDR3 is TGTGCCAGCAGCTTGGAAGGGAGGGCCGAAGATACGCAGTATTTT.